The rows below give T cell receptor beta chains drawn from one sample of a study of beta chain features in type 1 diabetes. Clones were read by immunoSEQ multiplex PCR, and TCRdb kept only the in-frame ones, dropping some. The table lists more than 300,000 clones, around 12% of them singletons. Sequencing was done on a sample of naive CD4+ T cells from blood. These receptors originate from a young man in good health. The CDR3 runs from the conserved cysteine through the conserved F or W. A D gene is named only where the DNA matches it firmly. Clone size is stated in some rows and not others, as once, few, many or a class when expanded.

J gene | V gene | D gene | CDR3 length | clone size | CDR3 protein | CDR3 DNA
TRBJ2-1 | TRBV5-1 | - | 13 | few | CASTERYRPVQFF | TGCGCCAGCACGGAGCGGTACCGCCCTGTCCAGTTCTTC
TRBJ1-2 | TRBV9 | - | 15 | few | CASSEAPGRHYGYTF | TGTGCCAGCAGCGAGGCCCCAGGCAGGCACTATGGCTACACCTTC
TRBJ2-7 | TRBV9 | TRBD2 | 16 | few | CASSVGASGVTYEQYF | TGTGCCAGCAGCGTAGGCGCTAGCGGGGTCACCTACGAGCAGTACTTC
TRBJ2-3 | TRBV7-2 | - | 14 | - | CASSLEQGTDTQYF | TGTGCCAGCAGCTTGGAACAGGGAACAGATACGCAGTATTTT
TRBJ2-5 | TRBV6-6 | TRBD1 | 14 | - | CASTPQGRQETQYF | TGTGCCAGCACTCCACAGGGGCGCCAAGAGACCCAGTACTTC
TRBJ2-5 | TRBV29-1 | TRBD2 | 15 | few | CSVEEGAGRQETQYF | TGCAGCGTTGAAGAGGGAGCGGGGCGGCAAGAGACCCAGTACTTC
TRBJ2-1 | TRBV10-3 | TRBD2 | 14 | - | CAISDSTSSNEQFF | TGTGCCATCAGTGATTCGACTAGCAGCAATGAGCAGTTCTTC
TRBJ1-2 | TRBV2 | - | 12 | few | CASSELRGGYTF | TGTGCCAGCAGTGAATTGCGAGGAGGCTACACCTTC
TRBJ2-7 | TRBV6-5 | TRBD1 | 16 | - | CASSYSIGTGGYEQYF | TGTGCCAGCAGTTACTCGATAGGGACAGGGGGCTACGAGCAGTACTTC
TRBJ1-1 | TRBV7-8 | - | 13 | - | CASSTGRRAEAFF | TGTGCCAGCAGCACAGGACGGCGAGCTGAAGCTTTCTTT
TRBJ2-2 | TRBV9 | - | 16 | - | CASSVGTLQGTGELFF | TGTGCCAGCAGCGTAGGGACACTCCAGGGCACCGGGGAGCTGTTTTTT
TRBJ2-1 | TRBV7-9 | TRBD1 | 13 | few | CASSRTGMDEQFF | TGTGCCAGCAGCAGGACAGGGATGGATGAGCAGTTCTTC
TRBJ2-1 | TRBV7-2 | TRBD2 | 15 | few | CASSLSVTSFDEQFF | TGTGCCAGCAGCCTTTCAGTGACTAGCTTCGATGAGCAGTTCTTC
TRBJ1-1 | TRBV6-1 | TRBD1 | 18 | - | CASSEATGGQWLNTEAFF | TGTGCCAGCAGTGAAGCGACAGGGGGACAATGGTTGAACACTGAAGCTTTCTTT
TRBJ2-3 | TRBV5-4 | - | 13 | - | CASSPPGTDTQYF | TGTGCCAGCAGCCCCCCGGGCACAGATACGCAGTATTTT
TRBJ1-2 | TRBV28 | - | 15 | - | CASAPWDLDSYGYTF | TGTGCCAGCGCCCCTTGGGATCTCGACAGCTATGGCTACACCTTC
TRBJ1-2 | TRBV10-3 | - | 15 | - | CAISGPSEVGRGYTF | TGTGCCATCAGTGGTCCCAGTGAGGTGGGTCGTGGCTACACCTTC
TRBJ2-7 | TRBV6-1 | - | 11 | few | CASSEAREQYF | TGTGCCAGCAGTGAAGCCAGAGAGCAGTACTTC
TRBJ2-5 | TRBV27 | TRBD1 | 17 | - | CASSSTPGDRARGTQYF | TGTGCCAGCAGTTCGACCCCCGGGGACAGGGCCAGGGGGACCCAGTACTTC
TRBJ2-3 | TRBV9 | - | 13 | few | CASTGGSTDTQYF | TGTGCCAGCACAGGAGGGAGCACAGATACGCAGTATTTT
TRBJ2-7 | TRBV9 | TRBD1 | 16 | - | CASSVAFGTETYEQYF | TGTGCCAGCAGCGTAGCGTTTGGGACAGAGACCTACGAGCAGTACTTC
TRBJ2-7 | TRBV28 | - | 15 | few | CASGPMRSGIYEQYF | TGTGCCAGCGGTCCGATGCGGTCAGGGATCTACGAGCAGTACTTC
TRBJ2-2 | TRBV19 | - | 15 | - | CASTTGQIDGGELFF | TGTGCCAGTACTACTGGACAGATAGACGGCGGGGAGCTGTTTTTT
TRBJ2-1 | TRBV7-9 | TRBD2 | 15 | few | CASSLLAGAHNEQFF | TGTGCCAGCAGCCTTCTAGCGGGGGCCCACAATGAGCAGTTCTTC
TRBJ2-7 | TRBV7-9 | TRBD1 | 18 | few | CASSLTGGYQLSSYEQYF | TGTGCCAGCAGCCTTACAGGGGGCTATCAATTGAGCTCCTACGAGCAGTACTTC
TRBJ1-4 | TRBV5-1 | TRBD1 | 15 | - | CASQQGAATNEKLFF | TGCGCCAGCCAACAGGGGGCCGCAACTAATGAAAAACTGTTTTTT
TRBJ1-1 | TRBV18 | TRBD1 | 17 | few | CASSSTGTIGTDAEAFF | TGTGCCAGCTCATCGACAGGGACGATCGGAACAGACGCTGAAGCTTTCTTT
TRBJ2-7 | TRBV27 | TRBD1 | 14 | few | CASGRQGASYEQYF | TGTGCCAGCGGAAGACAGGGGGCCTCCTACGAGCAGTACTTC
TRBJ1-6 | TRBV11-2 | - | 15 | - | CASSFRGTNNSPLHF | TGTGCCAGCAGCTTCAGGGGAACGAATAATTCACCCCTCCACTTT
TRBJ2-7 | TRBV19 | TRBD2 | 14 | - | CASSTGTRGWEQYF | TGTGCCAGTAGTACCGGGACTAGAGGATGGGAGCAGTACTTC
TRBJ2-6 | TRBV11-2 | - | 17 | few | CASSLDSGQAGANVLTF | TGTGCCAGCAGCTTAGATTCTGGGCAGGCTGGGGCCAACGTCCTGACTTTC
TRBJ1-5 | TRBV2 | - | 14 | few | CASSETHVNQPQHF | TGTGCCAGCAGTGAAACTCACGTGAATCAGCCCCAGCATTTT
TRBJ2-4 | TRBV30 | - | 14 | - | CAWSVAGGQNIQYF | TGTGCCTGGAGTGTTGCCGGGGGGCAAAACATTCAGTACTTC
TRBJ2-2 | TRBV9 | TRBD2 | 15 | few | CASSVASGRPGELFF | TGTGCCAGCAGCGTAGCTAGCGGGAGGCCCGGGGAGCTGTTTTTT
TRBJ1-4 | TRBV2 | - | 15 | few | CASLEDLGGNEKLFF | TGTGCCAGCCTCGAAGACTTGGGGGGTAATGAAAAACTGTTTTTT
TRBJ2-3 | TRBV5-4 | - | 14 | - | CASSLRLVPDTQYF | TGTGCCAGCAGCCTGAGACTAGTCCCAGATACGCAGTATTTT
TRBJ1-2 | TRBV28 | - | 17 | - | CASSYQHETSGVYGYTF | TGTGCCAGCAGTTACCAACATGAGACCTCAGGCGTCTATGGCTACACCTTC
TRBJ1-1 | TRBV7-2 | TRBD1 | 13 | few | CASSRDRRTEAFF | TGTGCCAGCAGCAGGGACAGGAGGACTGAAGCTTTCTTT
TRBJ2-7 | TRBV29-1 | TRBD1 | 13 | few | CSVSTDRQYEQYF | TGCAGCGTCTCAACGGACAGGCAATACGAGCAGTACTTC
TRBJ2-7 | TRBV7-3 | - | 14 | - | CASSLGVQGGEQYF | TGTGCCAGCAGCTTAGGGGTACAGGGCGGCGAGCAGTACTTC
TRBJ1-2 | TRBV9 | TRBD1 | 15 | - | CASSVEGQANYGYTF | TGTGCCAGCAGCGTAGAAGGACAGGCTAACTATGGCTACACCTTC
TRBJ1-1 | TRBV7-2 | - | 16 | - | CASSLKGGGAWTEAFF | TGTGCCAGCAGCTTAAAAGGTGGAGGGGCTTGGACTGAAGCTTTCTTT
TRBJ1-3 | TRBV11-2 | - | 14 | - | CASSLLSSGNTIYF | TGTGCCAGCAGCTTACTGTCCTCTGGAAACACCATATATTTT
TRBJ1-1 | TRBV25-1 | - | 15 | few | CASSEPHQGFTEAFF | TGTGCCAGCAGTGAACCCCACCAGGGATTCACTGAAGCTTTCTTT
TRBJ2-3 | TRBV7-3 | - | 14 | - | CASSQTRSTDTQYF | TGTGCCAGCAGCCAGACTAGGTCGACAGATACGCAGTATTTT
TRBJ2-1 | TRBV30 | - | 12 | few | CAWSQYRNEQFF | TGTGCCTGGAGTCAATACCGGAATGAGCAGTTCTTC
TRBJ2-1 | TRBV9 | TRBD2 | 18 | - | CASSRRASGGEKFDEQFF | TGTGCCAGCAGTAGAAGGGCTAGCGGGGGGGAAAAGTTCGATGAGCAGTTCTTC
TRBJ2-3 | TRBV20-1 | - | 11 | - | CSARNRDTQYF | TGCAGTGCCCGGAACAGGGATACGCAGTATTTT
TRBJ1-6 | TRBV7-2 | - | 15 | once | CASSLDRRINSPLHF | TGTGCCAGCAGCTTAGACAGGAGAATAAATTCACCCCTCCACTTT
TRBJ1-1 | TRBV9 | - | 15 | few | CASSVGGTPNTEAFF | TGTGCCAGCAGCGTAGGAGGGACACCGAACACTGAAGCTTTCTTT
TRBJ2-7 | TRBV11-1 | TRBD2 | 16 | few | CASSWSSGRAEDEQYF | TGTGCCAGCAGCTGGTCTAGCGGGAGGGCCGAGGACGAGCAGTACTTC
TRBJ2-1 | TRBV28 | - | 14 | - | CASSSAGENNEQFF | TGTGCCAGCAGTTCGGCAGGGGAAAACAATGAGCAGTTCTTC
TRBJ1-2 | TRBV6-1 | - | 14 | few | CASSEVTGNYGYTF | TGTGCCAGCAGTGAAGTCACCGGTAATTATGGCTACACCTTC